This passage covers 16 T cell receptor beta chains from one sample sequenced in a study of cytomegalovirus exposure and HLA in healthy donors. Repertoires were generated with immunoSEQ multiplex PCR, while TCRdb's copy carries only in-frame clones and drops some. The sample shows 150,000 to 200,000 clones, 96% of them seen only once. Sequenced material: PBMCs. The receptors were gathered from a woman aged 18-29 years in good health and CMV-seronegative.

CDR3 in DNA: TGTGCCTGGAATAGCGGGGGGGGTAGCACAGATACGCAGTATTTT. This gives the protein CAWNSGGGSTDTQYF. This chain uses TRBV30 with TRBJ2-3; 11 bases agree with TRBD2. This CDR3 has 15 amino acids. The germline gives CDR1 GTSNPN, CDR2 SVGIG (reference sequence). With V trimmed by 4 bases and J by 0 bases, 3 bases remained unmatched.

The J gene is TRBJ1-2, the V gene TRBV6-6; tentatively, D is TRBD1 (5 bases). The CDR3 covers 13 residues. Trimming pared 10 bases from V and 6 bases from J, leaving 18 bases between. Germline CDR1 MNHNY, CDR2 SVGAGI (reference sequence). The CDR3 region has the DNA TGTGCCACCGGGGAGGGGAGGTTTGATGGCTACACCTTC. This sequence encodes CATGEGRFDGYTF.

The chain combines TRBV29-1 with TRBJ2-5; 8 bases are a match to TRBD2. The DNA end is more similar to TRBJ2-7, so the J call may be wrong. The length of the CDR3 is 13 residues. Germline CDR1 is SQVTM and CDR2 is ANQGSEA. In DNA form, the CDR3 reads TGCAGCGTTGTACTGCGGGGGGCCAACGAGCAGTACTTC. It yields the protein CSVVLRGANEQYF.

CDR3 DNA: TGTGCCAGCAGCGTAGCCCCCCTAGCGGGGGGACTGGAGACCCAGTACTTC. Encoded protein: CASSVAPLAGGLETQYF. The chain uses TRBV9 and TRBJ2-5; TRBD2 agrees at 11 bases. CDR1 is SGDLS and CDR2 is YYNGEE in the germline V gene. Trimming took 0 bases from V and 5 from J; bases not matched to a gene: 9. This CDR3 is 17 amino acids long. The whole variable domain, remainder taken from reference TRBV9 and TRBJ2-5, is DSGVTQTPKHLITATGQRVTLRCSPRSGDLSVYWYQQSLDQGLQFLIQYYNGEERAKGNILERFSAQQFPDLHSELNLSSLELGDSALYFCASSVAPLAGGLETQYFGPGTRLLVL.

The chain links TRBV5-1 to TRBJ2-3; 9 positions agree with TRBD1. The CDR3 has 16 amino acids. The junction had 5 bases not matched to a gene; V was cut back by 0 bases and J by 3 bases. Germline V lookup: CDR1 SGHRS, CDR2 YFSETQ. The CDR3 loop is CASSLERDRATDTQYF. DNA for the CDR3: TGCGCCAGCAGCTTGGAGCGGGACAGGGCGACAGATACGCAGTATTTT.

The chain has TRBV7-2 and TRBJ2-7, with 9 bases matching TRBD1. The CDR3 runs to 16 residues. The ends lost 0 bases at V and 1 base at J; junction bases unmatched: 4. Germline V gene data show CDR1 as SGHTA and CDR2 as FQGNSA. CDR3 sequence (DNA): TGTGCCAGCAGCTTAGCCCCACAGGGGGCGTCCTACGAGCAGTACTTC. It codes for CASSLAPQGASYEQYF.

The CDR3 DNA is TGCAGCGTTTTTACTGGGGCCAACGTCCTGACTTTC. Translation gives CSVFTGANVLTF. The chain links TRBV29-1 to TRBJ2-6; D unclear. From germline, CDR1 is SQVTM and CDR2 ANQGSEA. The CDR3 extends over 12 amino acids. The V end was cut by 5 bases, the J end by 2 bases, with 4 bases between. Together with reference TRBV29-1 and TRBJ2-6, the CDR3 gives the full variable domain: SAVISQKPSRDICQRGTSLTIQCQVDSQVTMMFWYRQQPGQSLTLIATANQGSEATYESGFVIDKFPISRPNLTFSTLTVSNMSPEDSSIYLCSVFTGANVLTFGAGSRLTVL.

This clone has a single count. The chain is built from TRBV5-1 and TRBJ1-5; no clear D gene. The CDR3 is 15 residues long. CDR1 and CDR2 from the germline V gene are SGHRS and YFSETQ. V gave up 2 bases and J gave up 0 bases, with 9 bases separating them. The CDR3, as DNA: TGCGCCAGCAGCTTAGGTCCGGGTAGCAATCAGCCCCAGCATTTT. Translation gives CASSLGPGSNQPQHF.

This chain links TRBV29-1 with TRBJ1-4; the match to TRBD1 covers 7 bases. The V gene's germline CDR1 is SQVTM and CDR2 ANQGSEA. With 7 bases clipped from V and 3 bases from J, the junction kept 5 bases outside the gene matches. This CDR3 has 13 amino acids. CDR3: CSARDSSNEKLFF. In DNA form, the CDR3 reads TGCAGCGCTAGGGACAGTTCTAATGAAAAACTGTTTTTT.

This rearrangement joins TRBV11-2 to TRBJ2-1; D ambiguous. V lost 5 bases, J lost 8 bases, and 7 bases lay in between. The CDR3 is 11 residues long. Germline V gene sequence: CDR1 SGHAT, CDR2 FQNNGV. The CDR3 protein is CASSRADEQFF. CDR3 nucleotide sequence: TGTGCCAGCAGCAGAGCCGATGAGCAGTTCTTC.

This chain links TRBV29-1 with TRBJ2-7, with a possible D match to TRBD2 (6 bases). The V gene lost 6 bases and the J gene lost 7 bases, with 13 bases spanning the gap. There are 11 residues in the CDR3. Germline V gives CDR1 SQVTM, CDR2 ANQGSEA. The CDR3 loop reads CSVRTAGEQYF. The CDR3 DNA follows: TGCAGCGTGAGGACGGCGGGAGAGCAGTACTTC.

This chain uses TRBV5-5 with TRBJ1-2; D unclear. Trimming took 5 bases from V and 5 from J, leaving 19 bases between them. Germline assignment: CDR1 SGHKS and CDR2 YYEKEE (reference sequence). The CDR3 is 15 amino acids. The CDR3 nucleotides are TGTGCCAGCAGTCCCGGGTTCCCGGGTGGGTATGGCTACACCTTC. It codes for CASSPGFPGGYGYTF.

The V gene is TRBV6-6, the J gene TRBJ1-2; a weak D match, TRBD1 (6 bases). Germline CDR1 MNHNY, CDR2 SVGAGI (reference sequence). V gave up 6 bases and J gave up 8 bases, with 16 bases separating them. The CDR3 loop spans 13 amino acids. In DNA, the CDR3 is TGTGCCAGCAGGCCCGGACAGTTTGGCGGCTACACCTTC. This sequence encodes CASRPGQFGGYTF.

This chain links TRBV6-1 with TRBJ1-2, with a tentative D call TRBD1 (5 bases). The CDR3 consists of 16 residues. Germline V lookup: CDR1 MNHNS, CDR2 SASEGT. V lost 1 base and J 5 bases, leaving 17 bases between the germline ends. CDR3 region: CASSEGGQATSYGYTF. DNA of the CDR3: TGTGCCAGCAGTGAAGGCGGACAAGCCACAAGTTATGGCTACACCTTC.

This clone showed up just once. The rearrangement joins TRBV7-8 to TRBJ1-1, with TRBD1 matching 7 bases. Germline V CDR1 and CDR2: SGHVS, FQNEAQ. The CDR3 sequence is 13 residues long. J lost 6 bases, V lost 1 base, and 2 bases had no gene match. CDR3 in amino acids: CASSLGRGPEAFF. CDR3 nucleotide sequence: TGTGCCAGCAGCTTAGGTAGGGGGCCTGAAGCTTTCTTT.

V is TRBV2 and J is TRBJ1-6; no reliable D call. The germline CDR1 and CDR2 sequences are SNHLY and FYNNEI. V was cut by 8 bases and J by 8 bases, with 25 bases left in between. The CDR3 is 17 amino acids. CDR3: CASRGGTASLPDSPLHF. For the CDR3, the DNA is TGTGCCAGCCGGGGAGGTACCGCGTCCCTTCCCGATTCACCCCTCCACTTT.